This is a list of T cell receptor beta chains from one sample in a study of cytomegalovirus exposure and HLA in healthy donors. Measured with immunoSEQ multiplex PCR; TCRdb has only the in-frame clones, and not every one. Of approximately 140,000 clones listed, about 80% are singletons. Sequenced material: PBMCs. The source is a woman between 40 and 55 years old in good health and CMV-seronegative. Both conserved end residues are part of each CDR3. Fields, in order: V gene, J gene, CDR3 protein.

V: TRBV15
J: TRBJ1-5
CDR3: CATSRDRANQPQHF

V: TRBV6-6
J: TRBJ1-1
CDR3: CASSYSEGFTEAFF

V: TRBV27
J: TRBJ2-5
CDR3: CASSLIGLAEQYF

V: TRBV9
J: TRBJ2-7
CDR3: CASSVGVDSTYEQYF

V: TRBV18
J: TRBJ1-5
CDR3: CASSVTGTGNQPQHF

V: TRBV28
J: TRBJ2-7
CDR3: CASSLTGGYRSYEQYF

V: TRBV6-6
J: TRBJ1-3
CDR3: CACLSGNTIYF

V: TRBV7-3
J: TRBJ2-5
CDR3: CASSLDYQETQYF

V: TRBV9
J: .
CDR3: CASSALSWDRGEQYF

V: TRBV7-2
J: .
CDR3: CASSSQATGGYEQYF

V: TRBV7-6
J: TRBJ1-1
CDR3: CASSLAEGNTEAFF

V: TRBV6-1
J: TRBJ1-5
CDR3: CASSEGDSRWVGNQPQHF

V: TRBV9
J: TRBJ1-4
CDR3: CASSVQGVGEKLFF

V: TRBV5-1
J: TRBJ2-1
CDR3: CASSPGQRYNEQFF

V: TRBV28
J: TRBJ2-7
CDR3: CASSWSVHGSSDEQYF

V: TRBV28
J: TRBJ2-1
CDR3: CATLLTSYNEQFF

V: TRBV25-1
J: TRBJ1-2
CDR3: CASSEPGGSYGYTF

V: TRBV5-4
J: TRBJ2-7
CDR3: CASSLETGPYEQYF

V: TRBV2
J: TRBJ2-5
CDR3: CASRPLTSYGTQYF

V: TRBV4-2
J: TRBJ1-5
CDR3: CASSQEGGQMPNQPQHF

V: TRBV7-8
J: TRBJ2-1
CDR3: CASGEYVLAGLNEQFF

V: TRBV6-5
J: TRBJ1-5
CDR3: CASNTNRAEPQHF

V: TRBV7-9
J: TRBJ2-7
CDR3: CASSLRSGKDGDEQYF

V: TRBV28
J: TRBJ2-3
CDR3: CASSQGDTDTQYF

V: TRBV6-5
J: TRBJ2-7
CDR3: CASSYRSGSGRPEQYF

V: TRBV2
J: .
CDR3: CASSDSWTSAYEQYF

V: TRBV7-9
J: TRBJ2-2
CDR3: CASSPRVVGVSTGELFF

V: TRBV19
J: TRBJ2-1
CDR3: CASSIVFSSSYNEQFF

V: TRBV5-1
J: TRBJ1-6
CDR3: CASSLVGQGSNSPLHF

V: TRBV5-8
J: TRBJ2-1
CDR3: CASSLAVEQFF

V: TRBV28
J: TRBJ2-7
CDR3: CATSTRLAHYEQYF

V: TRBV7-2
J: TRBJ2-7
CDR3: CASSLTNLLYEQYF

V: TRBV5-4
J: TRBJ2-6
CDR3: CASSVGTGNSGANVLTF

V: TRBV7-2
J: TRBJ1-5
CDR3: CASSRGDFQHF

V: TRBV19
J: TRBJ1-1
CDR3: CASGIQEGNTEAFF

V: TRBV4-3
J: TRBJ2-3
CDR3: CASSQFVEGLADTQYF

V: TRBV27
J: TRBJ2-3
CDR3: CASRETGDTQYF

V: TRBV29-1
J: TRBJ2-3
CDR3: CSVVRDRGTDTQYF

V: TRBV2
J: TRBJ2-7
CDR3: CASTGLGVGDEQYF

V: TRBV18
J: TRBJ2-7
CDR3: CASSQATGIRSYEQYF

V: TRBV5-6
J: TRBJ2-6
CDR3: CASSYEIGQGRSGANVLTF

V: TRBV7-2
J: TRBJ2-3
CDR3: CASSLLGVDTQYF

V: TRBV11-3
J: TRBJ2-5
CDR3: CASSNQIRDRGSQETQYF

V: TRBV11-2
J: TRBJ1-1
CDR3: CASSFDRNTEAFF

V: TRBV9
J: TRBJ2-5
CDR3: CASSGQGHRETQYF

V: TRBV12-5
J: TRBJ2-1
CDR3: CASGGGLADYNEQFF

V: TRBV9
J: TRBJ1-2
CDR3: CASSVEGNRGSYGYTF

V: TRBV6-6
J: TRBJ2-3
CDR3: CASSFSRQSTDTQYF

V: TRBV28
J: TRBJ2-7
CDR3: CASSPSGTGTTFYYEQYF

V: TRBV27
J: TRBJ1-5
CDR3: CASSLYRGGNQPQHF

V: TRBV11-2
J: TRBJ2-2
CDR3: CASSSIPSTGELFF